Shown below are 12 T cell receptor beta chains from a single sample sequenced in a study of a mutant IDH1 vaccine in newly diagnosed glioma. Generated by immunoSEQ multiplex PCR, the TCRdb table keeps only in-frame clones and is missing some. The data hold about 67,000 clones, with around 88% observed a single time. The sample's time point: baseline, week 1 (first vaccination visit). As to treatment: pre-vaccination baseline after standard-of-care therapy. The source was peripheral blood mononuclear cells (PBMCs), collected from a glioma patient treated with radiotherapy, temozolomide or both. The source of these receptors is a woman aged 18-29 years with glioma. Some clones in this sample may be carry-over from other donors' samples.

CDR3 loop: CATSAVGGETPPAQYF. The CDR3 DNA is TGTGCCACCTCCGCGGTCGGGGGTGAGACACCCCCGGCCCAGTACTTC. The chain recombines TRBV11-2 with TRBJ2-5; TRBD2 is a possible D gene (6 bases). V gave up 10 bases and J gave up 9 bases, with 30 bases separating them. This CDR3 comprises 16 residues. Germline loops: CDR1 SGHAT, CDR2 FQNNGV.

The rearrangement links TRBV7-3 to TRBJ2-7; D perhaps matches TRBD2 (5 bases). This CDR3 region has 13 residues. Germline V lookup: CDR1 SGHTA, CDR2 FQGTGA. Trimming removed 5 bases from V and 3 bases from J, with 11 bases in between. CDR3: CASSLGGNYEQYF. CDR3 sequence (DNA): TGTGCCAGCAGCCTCGGAGGAAACTACGAGCAGTACTTC.

This clone was picked up one time. The chain has TRBV11-2 and TRBJ1-4; D is ambiguous. Trimming left V 0 bases short and J 8 bases short, with 19 bases between. CDR1 is SGHAT and CDR2 is FQNNGV in the germline V gene. CDR3 size: 17 residues. The CDR3 reads CASSLERAPPKGEKLFF. CDR3 bases: TGTGCCAGCAGCTTAGAGAGGGCCCCTCCAAAAGGGGAAAAACTGTTTTTT.

The J gene is TRBJ1-5, the V gene TRBV18; D is ambiguous. The ends were cut back, 3 bases at V and 6 bases at J, with 18 bases in the middle. Germline values: CDR1 KGHSH, CDR2 LQKENI. There are 16 residues in the CDR3. CDR3 amino acids: CASSPRSAPASQPQHF. In DNA form, the CDR3 reads TGTGCCAGCTCACCCAGATCGGCCCCGGCAAGTCAGCCCCAGCATTTT.

This clone has just one count. This chain links TRBV5-1 with TRBJ2-3, with D possibly TRBD1 on 5 matching bases. Deletions cut 3 bases from V and 1 base from J, with 12 bases between. The CDR3 consists of 15 residues. Germline lookup yields CDR1 SGHRS and CDR2 YFSETQ. This CDR3 reads CASSSGFLGTDTQYF. Written as DNA, the CDR3 is TGCGCCAGCAGCTCAGGGTTTTTGGGCACAGATACGCAGTATTTT.

This clone turned up a few times. The chain has TRBV18 and TRBJ1-4; D gene unclear. The V gene lost 8 bases and the J gene lost 2 bases, with 12 bases spanning the gap. The V gene's germline CDR1 is KGHSH and CDR2 LQKENI. CDR3 size: 14 residues. CDR3 loop: CASGRKETNEKLFF. The CDR3 nucleotides are TGTGCCAGCGGGCGCAAGGAGACTAATGAAAAACTGTTTTTT.

In nucleotides, the CDR3 is TGTGCCTGGAAGGACGTCGCAAGGTACGAGCAGTACTTC. This encodes CAWKDVARYEQYF. The gene calls are TRBV30 and TRBJ2-7, with no clear D. The CDR3 extends over 13 amino acids. CDR1 and CDR2 from the germline V gene are GTSNPN and SVGIG (reference sequence). Trimming stripped 4 bases from V and 4 bases from J, with 14 bases between.

The chain links TRBV6-1 to TRBJ1-2; 7 bases agree with TRBD1. This CDR3 has 15 amino acids. The germline gives CDR1 MNHNS, CDR2 SASEGT. V was pared by 4 bases and J by 2 bases, with 7 bases of the junction left unmatched. The chain's CDR3 is CASSGGTESNYGYTF. CDR3 coding DNA: TGTGCCAGCAGTGGGGGGACAGAGAGCAACTATGGCTACACCTTC.

The chain recombines TRBV25-1 with TRBJ1-2; unclear D gene. The CDR3 is made up of 16 amino acids. The V gene lost 3 bases and the J gene lost 6 bases, with 20 bases spanning the gap. Germline lookup yields CDR1 MGHDK and CDR2 SYGVNS. CDR3 sequence: CASSEGSYPRANGYTF. The CDR3 DNA reads as TGTGCCAGCAGTGAGGGCTCCTACCCCCGAGCAAATGGCTACACCTTC.

This chain links TRBV13 with TRBJ2-1; D is unclear. Germline V CDR1 and CDR2: PRHDT, FYEKMQ (reference sequence). The CDR3 covers 16 residues. V was clipped by 1 base and J by 4 bases, with 14 bases between them. This CDR3 is CASSLAPDGRYNEQFF. The CDR3 nucleotides read TGTGCCAGCAGCTTAGCCCCTGACGGGCGTTACAATGAGCAGTTCTTC.

V usage is TRBV30 and J usage is TRBJ1-1; D is unresolved. The CDR3 sequence is 14 residues long. Germline V lookup: CDR1 GTSNPN, CDR2 SVGIG (reference sequence). The V gene lost 1 base and the J gene lost 0 bases, with 9 bases spanning the gap. In DNA, the CDR3 is TGTGCCTGGAGTGGGGGTCTTATGAACACTGAAGCTTTCTTT. The encoded protein is CAWSGGLMNTEAFF.

The chain recombines TRBV30 with TRBJ2-7, with D perhaps being TRBD1 or TRBD2 (5 bases each). V was clipped by 4 bases and J by 1 base, with 14 bases between them. Germline values: CDR1 GTSNPN, CDR2 SVGIG (reference sequence). The CDR3 consists of 14 residues. The CDR3 here is CAWNRLSGSYEQYF. DNA of the CDR3: TGTGCCTGGAACAGGCTAAGCGGATCCTACGAGCAGTACTTC.